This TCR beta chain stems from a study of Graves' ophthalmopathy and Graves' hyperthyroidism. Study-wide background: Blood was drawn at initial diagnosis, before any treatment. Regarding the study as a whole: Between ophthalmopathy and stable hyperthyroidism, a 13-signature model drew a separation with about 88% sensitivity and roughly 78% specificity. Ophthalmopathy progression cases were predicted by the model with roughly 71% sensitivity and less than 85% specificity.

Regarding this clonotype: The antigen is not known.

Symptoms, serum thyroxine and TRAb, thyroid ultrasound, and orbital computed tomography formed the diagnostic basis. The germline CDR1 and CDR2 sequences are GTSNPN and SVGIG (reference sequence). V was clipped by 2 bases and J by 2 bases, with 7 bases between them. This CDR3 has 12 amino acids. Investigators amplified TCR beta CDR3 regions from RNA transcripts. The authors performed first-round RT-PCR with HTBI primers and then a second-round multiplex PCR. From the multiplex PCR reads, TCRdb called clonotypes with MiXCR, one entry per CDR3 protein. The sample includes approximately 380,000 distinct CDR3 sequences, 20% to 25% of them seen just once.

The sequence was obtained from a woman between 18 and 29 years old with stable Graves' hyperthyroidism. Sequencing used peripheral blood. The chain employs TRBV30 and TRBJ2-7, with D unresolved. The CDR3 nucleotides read TGTGCCTGGAGTAAAACCCCCTACGAGCAGTACTTC. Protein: CAWSKTPYEQYF.